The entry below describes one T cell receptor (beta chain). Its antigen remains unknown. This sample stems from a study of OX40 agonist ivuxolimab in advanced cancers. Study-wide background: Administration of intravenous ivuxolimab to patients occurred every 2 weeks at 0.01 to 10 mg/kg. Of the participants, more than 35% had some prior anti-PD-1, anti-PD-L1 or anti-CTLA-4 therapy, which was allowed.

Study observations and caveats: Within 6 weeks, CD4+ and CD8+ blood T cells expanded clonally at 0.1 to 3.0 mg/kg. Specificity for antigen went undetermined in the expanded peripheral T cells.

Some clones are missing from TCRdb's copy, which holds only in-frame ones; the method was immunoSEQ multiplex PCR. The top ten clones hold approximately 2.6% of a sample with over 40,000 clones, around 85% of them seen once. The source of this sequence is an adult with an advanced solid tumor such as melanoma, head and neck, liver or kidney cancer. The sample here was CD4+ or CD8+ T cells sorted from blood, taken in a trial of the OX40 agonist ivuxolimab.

CDR3 sequence (DNA): TGTGCCTGGAGTAGGACGAATCCACTCGAGCAGTACTTC. Translated, it gives CAWSRTNPLEQYF. The gene calls are TRBV30 and TRBJ2-7, with unresolved D. The germline V gene encodes CDR1 GTSNPN and CDR2 SVGIG (reference sequence). V was pared by 2 bases and J by 6 bases, with 14 bases between. The length of the CDR3 is 13 residues.